The 22 T cell receptor beta chains listed next were all sequenced from one sample in a study of T cell repertoires in aging, cancer and after chemotherapy. Peripheral blood genomic DNA, not sorted cells or RNA, was the template. Multiplex touch-down PCR with TRB-A/B primers amplified rearranged V-D-J TRB sequences. From the multiplex PCR reads, TCRdb called clonotypes with MiXCR, one entry per CDR3 protein. The table shows some 14,000 distinct CDR3 sequences, with approximately 25% occurring only once. What was sequenced was blood. Receptor source: a human donor in good health.

The CDR3 protein is CSARGFRGGISYNEQFF. CDR3 nucleotides: TGCAGTGCTAGAGGGTTTCGAGGAGGGATCTCCTACAATGAGCAGTTCTTC. The V gene is TRBV20-1, the J gene TRBJ2-1; a possible D gene is TRBD2 (6 bases). The CDR3 consists of 17 residues. The germline gives CDR1 DFQATT, CDR2 SNEGSKA (reference sequence). Trimming pared 1 base from V and 0 bases from J, leaving 16 bases between.

A word on this clonotype: A junction end diverges from the germline sequence, so it may reflect a read error. The V and J genes are TRBV12-3 or TRBV12-4 and TRBJ2-1; 13 bases are a match to TRBD2. The CDR3 is made up of 18 amino acids. CDR3 bases: TGTGCCAGCAGTTCCGGGACTAGCGGGGTAAACCCCTACATTGAGCAGTTCTTC. Encoded protein: CASSSGTSGVNPYIEQFF.

The genes are TRBV20-1 and TRBJ2-3, with TRBD2 matching 11 bases. The germline gives CDR1 DFQATT, CDR2 SNEGSKA (reference sequence). The J segment lost 4 bases and the V segment lost 6 bases, leaving 9 bases of the junction unmatched. The CDR3 sequence is 15 residues long. The CDR3 sequence: CSAPLGTSGSDTQYF. In nucleotides, the CDR3 is TGCAGTGCCCCCCTGGGGACTAGCGGTTCAGATACGCAGTATTTT.

This clonotype has a handful of counts. The V gene is TRBV20-1, the J gene TRBJ2-1, with D hard to call. There are 16 residues in the CDR3. V lost 4 bases, J lost 0 bases, and 16 bases lay in between. CDR1 is DFQATT, CDR2 SNEGSKA, per germline (reference sequence). The CDR3 DNA follows: TGCAGTGCTACCATCTTGCTTTCGAGCTCCTACAATGAGCAGTTCTTC. It codes for CSATILLSSSYNEQFF.

This clonotype came up a few times. The J gene is TRBJ1-1, the V gene TRBV27; 7 bases are shared with TRBD1. Trimming took 6 bases from V and 4 from J; bases not matched to a gene: 11. CDR1 and CDR2 (germline): MNHEY, SMNVEV (reference sequence). This CDR3 is built from 15 residues. The CDR3 nucleotides read TGTGCCAGCAGCCTGGGACAGCTGGGAAGCACTGAAGCTTTCTTT. Translating gives CASSLGQLGSTEAFF.

The V and J genes are TRBV28 and TRBJ1-4; D perhaps matches TRBD1 (5 bases). V lost 5 bases, J lost 7 bases, and 14 bases lay in between. The V gene's germline CDR1 is MDHEN and CDR2 SYDVKM. This CDR3 spans 14 amino acids. CDR3 residues: CASSTGGSVEKLFF. The CDR3 DNA follows: TGTGCCAGCAGTACGGGGGGGTCGGTTGAAAAACTGTTTTTT. Based on the CDR3 plus reference TRBV28 and TRBJ1-4, the full variable domain is DVKVTQSSRYLVKRTGEKVFLECVQDMDHENMFWYRQDPGLGLRLIYFSYDVKMKEKGDIPEGYSVSREKKERFSLILESASTNQTSMYLCASSTGGSVEKLFFGSGTQLSVL.

The chain employs TRBV30 and TRBJ2-2; no firm D call. Trimming removed 0 bases from V and 6 bases from J, with 8 bases in between. The germline gives CDR1 GTSNPN, CDR2 SVGIG (reference sequence). The CDR3 is 13 amino acids. The CDR3 coding sequence is TGTGCCTGGAGTGTAGCGAGGTCCGGGGAGCTGTTTTTT. This translates into CAWSVARSGELFF. Full variable domain (missing parts from reference TRBV30 and TRBJ2-2): SQTIHQWPATLVQPVGSPLSLECTVEGTSNPNLYWYRQAAGRGLQLLFYSVGIGQISSEVPQNLSASRPQDRQFILSSKKLLLSDSGFYLCAWSVARSGELFFGEGSRLTVL.

The J gene is TRBJ1-2, the V gene TRBV29-1; D gene ambiguous. CDR3 size: 10 residues. Germline V gene sequence: CDR1 SQVTM, CDR2 ANQGSEA. V dropped 4 bases and J dropped 8 bases, with 8 bases sitting between them. This chain's CDR3 is CSVVGEGYTF. DNA of the CDR3: TGCAGCGTTGTTGGGGAGGGCTACACCTTC.

The chain has TRBV7-2 and TRBJ2-1; D is perhaps TRBD1 (5 bases). The CDR3 contains 15 residues. Germline V gives CDR1 SGHTA, CDR2 FQGNSA. V lost 6 bases and J lost 4, with 16 bases in between. Here the CDR3 reads CASSPTRQTYNEQFF. Here the CDR3 DNA reads TGTGCCAGCAGTCCAACCCGACAGACATACAATGAGCAGTTCTTC.

The chain employs TRBV20-1 and TRBJ2-2; no firm D call. The V and J ends lost 3 bases and 1 base respectively, with 6 bases between them. The CDR3 extends over 13 amino acids. The germline V gene has CDR1 DFQATT and CDR2 SNEGSKA (reference sequence). CDR3 region: CSARFLNTGELFF. DNA for the CDR3: TGCAGTGCTAGGTTCTTGAACACCGGGGAGCTGTTTTTT.

The chain joins TRBV19 to TRBJ1-2; 8 bases are shared with TRBD1. Germline V CDR1 and CDR2: LNHDA, SQIVND (reference sequence). The CDR3 runs 19 residues. V was pared by 0 bases and J by 3 bases, with 15 bases of the junction left unmatched. CDR3 coding DNA: TGTGCCAGTAGTATAGATCCTCGGGGACAGGCCCCACAGGACTATGGCTACACCTTC. Translation: CASSIDPRGQAPQDYGYTF.

This clonotype has only a few counts. This chain uses TRBV6-5 with TRBJ2-1; weak D call: TRBD1 (6 bases). Trimming pared 5 bases from V and 2 bases from J, leaving 16 bases between. The V gene's germline CDR1 is MNHEY and CDR2 SVGAGI. The CDR3 has 16 amino acids. The CDR3 is CASSIDRYPTYNEQFF. CDR3 coding DNA: TGTGCCAGCAGTATAGACAGGTACCCAACCTACAATGAGCAGTTCTTC.

This clonotype was detected many times. V usage is TRBV7-2 and J usage is TRBJ2-5; a possible D gene is TRBD2 (6 bases). This CDR3 has 14 residues. Trimming took 5 bases from V and 5 from J, leaving 15 bases between them. Germline CDR1 reads SGHTA; CDR2 reads FQGNSA. The CDR3 loop is CASSRGGEGETQYF. DNA for the CDR3: TGTGCCAGCAGCCGTGGAGGGGAAGGGGAGACCCAGTACTTC.

By its share, this clonotype is medium-sized (0.01 to 0.1%). V is TRBV6-4 and J is TRBJ2-2; D is ambiguous. Germline V gives CDR1 MRHNA, CDR2 SNTAGT. The V gene lost 4 bases and the J gene lost 6 bases, with 9 bases spanning the gap. The CDR3 sequence is 13 residues long. The CDR3 sequence: CASSAFDAGELFF. CDR3 in DNA: TGTGCCAGCAGTGCCTTTGATGCCGGGGAGCTGTTTTTT.

This clonotype was counted only a few times. The chain couples TRBV5-1 to TRBJ2-3; no clear D gene. The CDR3 is 12 residues long. Looked up from germline, CDR1 is SGHRS and CDR2 is YFSETQ. Trimming removed 4 bases at V and 2 bases at J, with 5 bases between. CDR3 amino acids: CASSRYTDTQYF. In DNA form, the CDR3 reads TGCGCCAGCAGCCGTTACACAGATACGCAGTATTTT.

The CDR3 reads CASSQSHASGSYGYTF. As DNA, the CDR3 is TGTGCCAGCAGCCAATCCCATGCATCGGGCTCCTATGGCTACACCTTC. The V call is TRBV14, the J call TRBJ1-2; D uncertain. Between the trimmed V and J ends, which lost 2 bases and 4 bases, there was a span of 17 bases. The CDR3 sequence is 16 residues long. Germline V gene sequence: CDR1 SGHDN, CDR2 FVKESK.

The rearrangement joins TRBV6-2 or TRBV6-3 to TRBJ1-2, with D possibly matching TRBD1 (5 bases). Germline CDR1 is MNHEY and CDR2 is SVGEGT. V lost 1 base to trimming and J lost 2 bases, with 11 bases between them. The CDR3 runs 15 residues. CDR3: CASSYLDTNNYGYTF. Written as DNA, the CDR3 is TGTGCCAGCAGTTACTTGGACACCAACAACTATGGCTACACCTTC.

J is TRBJ2-1 and V is TRBV20-1; possibly TRBD2 for D (6 bases). V shed 2 bases and J shed 10 bases, with 15 bases lying between them. The CDR3 is made up of 13 amino acids. CDR1 DFQATT and CDR2 SNEGSKA come from the germline V gene (reference sequence). DNA of the CDR3: TGCAGTGCTAGACAACCCGGGACTCCGGAGCAGTTCTTC. Amino acids: CSARQPGTPEQFF.

This chain joins TRBV6-5 and TRBJ2-3; D ambiguous. V lost 8 bases to trimming and J lost 0 bases, with 18 bases between them. Germline CDR1 MNHEY, CDR2 SVGAGI. This CDR3 has 16 amino acids. The CDR3 protein is CASVLVATFSTDTQYF. CDR3 bases: TGTGCCAGCGTGTTAGTGGCCACCTTTAGCACAGATACGCAGTATTTT.

Only a few counts were recorded for this clonotype. V is TRBV12-3 or TRBV12-4 and J is TRBJ1-1; TRBD1 agrees at 10 bases. This CDR3 contains 15 residues. V was clipped by 5 bases and J by 4 bases; unmatched bases: 7. CDR3 loop: CASSPRQGASTEAFF. CDR3 sequence (DNA): TGTGCCAGCAGTCCCCGACAGGGGGCCTCCACTGAAGCTTTCTTT.

This clonotype was seen many times. The J gene is TRBJ2-1, the V gene TRBV7-2; TRBD1 matches 11 bases. From germline, CDR1 is SGHTA and CDR2 FQGNSA. V was clipped by 4 bases and J by 3 bases; unmatched bases: 5. The CDR3 length is 16 residues. CDR3 loop: CASSSVGTGGYNEQFF. Here the CDR3 DNA reads TGTGCCAGCAGCTCGGTAGGGACAGGGGGCTACAATGAGCAGTTCTTC.

V usage is TRBV10-3 and J usage is TRBJ2-7; possible D gene TRBD1, 6 bases. Germline loops: CDR1 ENHRY, CDR2 SYGVKD. The V gene lost 8 bases and the J gene lost 2 bases, with 13 bases spanning the gap. There are 13 residues in the CDR3. The CDR3 DNA reads TGTGCCATCGGGAGAGAGGGGGCCTACGAGCAGTACTTC. Its protein is CAIGREGAYEQYF.